Described below is a single TCR beta chain sequence and its context. Its antigen is undetermined. The data stem from a study of OX40 agonist ivuxolimab in advanced cancers. Study context: Of mixed ages from about 23 to 79 and averaging 60 years, the group was about 80% male. There were three patients with partial responses, one having hepatocellular carcinoma and two cutaneous melanoma.

Autoimmune disease history or systemic immunosuppression was exclusionary. The assay was immunoSEQ multiplex PCR, and TCRdb's table has in-frame clones only and misses some. The sample includes tens of thousands of clones, roughly 90% of them seen just once. Study-wide points: Among patients with partial responses at 0.1-3.0 mg/kg, clonal expansion was among the lowest.

The origin of this receptor is an adult with an advanced solid tumor such as melanoma, head and neck, liver or kidney cancer. The sequenced sample was CD4+ or CD8+ T cells sorted from blood, obtained in a trial of the OX40 agonist ivuxolimab.

In nucleotides, the CDR3 is TGTGCCAGCTCACCACCGACAGGATCCTACGAGCAGTACTTC. It is translated as CASSPPTGSYEQYF. The rearrangement links TRBV18 to TRBJ2-7; TRBD1 might be the D (6 bases). V was cut by 0 bases and J by 1 base, with 7 bases left in between. The CDR3 sequence is 14 residues long. CDR1 and CDR2 from the germline V gene are KGHSH and LQKENI.